This T cell receptor (beta chain) was profiled in a study of blood T cell repertoires in COVID-19. As for the study in general: Acute-phase and convalescent COVID-19 samples originated in the United States, Italy and Spain. From T cells, B-cell-depleted T cells, or PBMCs came the material, which was cDNA or gDNA.

In the original workflow: How many nucleated cells were present was estimated from reference gene primer amplification. Some clones are missing from TCRdb's copy, which holds only in-frame ones; the method was immunoSEQ multiplex PCR. V and J calls and clone size follow that table, whereas D and trimming were derived from the DNA. The sample has 30,000 to 45,000 clones, over 65% seen once; the top ten hold 2%. Trimming shortened V by 5 bases and J by 0 bases, and 11 bases separated the two germline ends. The CDR3 spans 14 residues. Germline CDR1 reads SGHRS; CDR2 reads YFSETQ. Input material: peripheral blood. The chain couples TRBV5-1 to TRBJ1-2; D gene uncertain. The sequence derives from a man aged 55-75 years with active COVID-19. In DNA, the CDR3 is TGCGCCAGCAGAGAACAGACTACTAACTATGGCTACACCTTC. Translation: CASREQTTNYGYTF.